A single sample is the source of the 22 T cell receptor beta chains below, sequenced in a study of cytotoxic CD8 clonotypes in ibrutinib-treated CLL. Generated by immunoSEQ multiplex PCR, the TCRdb table keeps only in-frame clones and is missing some. Here the sample spans 300,000 to 350,000 clones, roughly 80% being singletons. The sample in question was PBMCs, obtained before ibrutinib treatment. The source is a human donor with chronic lymphocytic leukemia.

The CDR3 DNA is TGTGCCAGCTCACAGACACCCGGAGGCGAGCAGTTCTTC. Its protein is CASSQTPGGEQFF. The chain couples TRBV18 to TRBJ2-1; D possibly corresponds to TRBD2 (5 bases). The CDR3 has 13 residues. The V gene lost 4 bases and the J gene lost 10 bases, with 14 bases spanning the gap. The germline V gene has CDR1 KGHSH and CDR2 LQKENI.

The V and J genes are TRBV7-2 and TRBJ1-2, with D uncertain. The germline V gene encodes CDR1 SGHTA and CDR2 FQGNSA. V was shortened by 5 bases and J by 4 bases, with 14 bases between the two germline ends. This CDR3 has 14 amino acids. The CDR3 DNA reads TGTGCCAGCAGCCAGACGTCACAGTCCTATGGCTACACCTTC. Protein sequence: CASSQTSQSYGYTF.

This clone was observed a handful of times. The chain couples TRBV6-5 to TRBJ2-1; 9 bases are shared with TRBD2. J gave up 6 bases and V 8 bases, and 11 bases lay outside the gene matches. Germline V gene sequence: CDR1 MNHEY, CDR2 SVGAGI. The CDR3 sequence is 15 residues long. CDR3 region: CASLGIAGAFNEQFF. CDR3 DNA: TGTGCCAGCTTAGGGATAGCGGGAGCCTTCAATGAGCAGTTCTTC.

The sample holds a few counts of this clone. This chain joins TRBV7-9 and TRBJ2-7, with D perhaps matching TRBD2 (5 bases). The CDR3 extends over 16 amino acids. The germline V and J ends were trimmed by 0 bases and 1 base, with 13 bases remaining between them. The germline gives CDR1 SEHNR, CDR2 FQNEAQ (reference sequence). CDR3 loop: CASSLALGRTSYEQYF. The CDR3 DNA reads as TGTGCCAGCAGCTTAGCGTTGGGGAGAACGTCCTACGAGCAGTACTTC.

This clone showed up just a few times. This chain uses TRBV7-6 with TRBJ2-7; the match to TRBD1 covers 8 bases. V lost 3 bases to trimming and J lost 7 bases; unmatched junction nucleotides: 5. The germline CDR1 and CDR2 sequences are SGHVS and FNYEAQ. This CDR3 spans 13 amino acids. Here the CDR3 reads CASSLGQAGEQYF. CDR3 bases: TGTGCCAGCAGCTTGGGACAGGCAGGAGAGCAGTACTTC.

The V gene is TRBV28, the J gene TRBJ2-7; no clear D gene. This CDR3 comprises 13 residues. Germline V lookup: CDR1 MDHEN, CDR2 SYDVKM. V lost 1 base to trimming and J lost 2 bases, with 6 bases between them. CDR3 in amino acids: CASSLSQPYEQYF. DNA of the CDR3: TGTGCCAGCAGTTTATCCCAACCCTACGAGCAGTACTTC.

CDR3 loop: CASSEYHPGGGSEAFF. The CDR3 DNA reads TGTGCCAGCAGTGAATATCATCCAGGAGGGGGCTCTGAAGCTTTCTTT. This chain joins TRBV25-1 and TRBJ1-1, with 7 bases aligning to TRBD1. Trimming cost V 0 bases and J 6 bases; bases outside gene matches: 10. The V gene's germline CDR1 is MGHDK and CDR2 SYGVNS. The CDR3 is 16 amino acids. The complete variable domain, with remaining parts taken from reference TRBV25-1 and TRBJ1-1, reads EADIYQTPRYLVIGTGKKITLECSQTMGHDKMYWYQQDPGMELHLIHYSYGVNSTEKGDLSSESTVSRIRTEHFPLTLESARPSHTSQYLCASSEYHPGGGSEAFFGQGTRLTVV.

The table lists this clone with a count of one. The J gene is TRBJ2-1, the V gene TRBV29-1; unclear D gene. This CDR3 is built from 13 residues. Germline-derived CDR1 and CDR2 are SQVTM and ANQGSEA. CDR3 nucleotide sequence: TGCGCACTATTACTACCAGGCCTCTCTGAGCAGTTCTTC. It is translated as CALLLPGLSEQFF.

This clone was recorded a few times. The chain combines TRBV6-5 with TRBJ2-7, with 11 nucleotides matching TRBD1. CDR1 MNHEY and CDR2 SVGAGI come from the germline V gene. V lost 4 bases, J lost 3 bases, and 8 bases stayed unmatched. The CDR3 is 16 residues long. CDR3 DNA: TGTGCCAGCAGTTCTGGCAGGACAGGGGGCTTCTACGAGCAGTACTTC. Amino acids: CASSSGRTGGFYEQYF.

The chain couples TRBV7-9 to TRBJ1-2; D remains unclear. The CDR3 length is 16 residues. The V and J ends lost 4 bases and 0 bases respectively, with 15 bases between them. Germline V gene lookup returns CDR1 SEHNR and CDR2 FQNEAQ (reference sequence). CDR3 region: CASSSPFEVANYGYTF. The CDR3 coding sequence is TGTGCCAGCAGCTCCCCGTTCGAGGTAGCTAACTATGGCTACACCTTC. Based on the CDR3 plus reference TRBV7-9 and TRBJ1-2, the full variable domain is DTGVSQNPRHKITKRGQNVTFRCDPISEHNRLYWYRQTLGQGPEFLTYFQNEAQLEKSRLLSDRFSAERPKGSFSTLEIQRTEQGDSAMYLCASSSPFEVANYGYTFGSGTRLTVV.

The gene calls are TRBV4-3 and TRBJ1-4; D might be TRBD1 (6 bases). Germline V gene data show CDR1 as LGHNA and CDR2 as YSLEER. The CDR3 is 17 amino acids. Between the trimmed V and J ends, which lost 0 bases and 0 bases, there was a span of 11 bases. The CDR3 nucleotides are TGCGCCAGCAGCCAAGATATGGCAGGGGCAACTAATGAAAAACTGTTTTTT. This codes for CASSQDMAGATNEKLFF.

The rearrangement links TRBV28 to TRBJ2-1; 10 bases align to TRBD2. V lost 5 bases and J lost 1; bases outside the gene matches: 5. Germline CDR1 is MDHEN and CDR2 is SYDVKM. The CDR3 has 16 amino acids. The CDR3 here is CASSTWTSGSYNEQFF. CDR3 DNA sequence: TGTGCCAGCAGTACTTGGACTAGCGGATCCTACAATGAGCAGTTCTTC.

CDR3 in amino acids: CASSPQGLAGTYEQYF. The CDR3 DNA is TGCGCCAGCAGCCCCCAGGGGCTAGCGGGGACCTACGAGCAGTACTTC. This chain connects TRBV4-3 to TRBJ2-7; 9 bases map to TRBD2. This CDR3 spans 16 amino acids. V was pared by 4 bases and J by 2 bases, with 9 bases of the junction left unmatched. Germline V gives CDR1 LGHNA, CDR2 YSLEER.

The chain joins TRBV11-1 to TRBJ2-5, with TRBD2 matching over 8 bases. V was clipped by 1 base and J by 4 bases; unmatched bases: 8. The CDR3 extends over 16 amino acids. The germline CDR1 and CDR2 sequences are SGHAT and FQDESV (reference sequence). CDR3 DNA: TGTGCCAGCAGCTTAGGTACTAGCGGAGAAAGAGAGACCCAGTACTTC. This gives the protein CASSLGTSGERETQYF. The full variable domain, completed using reference TRBV11-1 and TRBJ2-5, is EAEVAQSPRYKITEKSQAVAFWCDPISGHATLYWYRQILGQGPELLVQFQDESVVDDSQLPKDRFSAERLKGVDSTLKIQPAELGDSAMYLCASSLGTSGERETQYFGPGTRLLVL.

The chain joins TRBV9 to TRBJ2-2; D remains unclear. Germline loops: CDR1 SGDLS, CDR2 YYNGEE. V was trimmed by 0 bases and J by 7 bases, leaving 19 bases between them. The CDR3 contains 17 residues. The CDR3 DNA reads as TGTGCCAGCAGCGTAGTCGACCTTAGTGGAACTGGCGGGGAGCTGTTTTTT. Translation: CASSVVDLSGTGGELFF. Full variable domain (missing parts from reference TRBV9 and TRBJ2-2): DSGVTQTPKHLITATGQRVTLRCSPRSGDLSVYWYQQSLDQGLQFLIQYYNGEERAKGNILERFSAQQFPDLHSELNLSSLELGDSALYFCASSVVDLSGTGGELFFGEGSRLTVL.

The rearrangement uses TRBV9 and TRBJ2-5; 7 positions agree with TRBD1. This CDR3 has 14 amino acids. V was clipped by 4 bases and J by 4 bases; unmatched bases: 7. Germline CDR1 and CDR2: SGDLS and YYNGEE. The CDR3 reads CASSYRQGRETQYF. For the CDR3, the DNA is TGTGCCAGCAGCTATAGACAGGGTCGAGAGACCCAGTACTTC.

The chain carries TRBV28 and TRBJ1-2; 11 bases match TRBD1. V was clipped by 3 bases and J by 6 bases; unmatched bases: 6. The CDR3 contains 15 residues. Germline CDR1 is MDHEN and CDR2 is SYDVKM. The chain's CDR3 is CASSFVDRGRDGYTF. The CDR3 DNA reads TGTGCCAGCAGTTTTGTGGACAGGGGGCGGGATGGCTACACCTTC.

The chain couples TRBV18 to TRBJ1-1; no definite D call. V was trimmed by 5 bases and J by 4 bases, leaving 14 bases between them. The CDR3 loop spans 14 amino acids. Germline V lookup: CDR1 KGHSH, CDR2 LQKENI. The CDR3 region has the DNA TGTGCCAGCTCAGCAACACCCGAGTCCACTGAAGCTTTCTTT. This encodes CASSATPESTEAFF.

The gene calls are TRBV7-2 and TRBJ2-3, with no clear D. V shed 5 bases and J shed 5 bases, with 11 bases lying between them. The CDR3 runs to 13 residues. Germline values: CDR1 SGHTA, CDR2 FQGNSA. The CDR3 here is CASSVSLIDTQYF. CDR3 nucleotide sequence: TGTGCCAGCAGCGTTTCTCTTATAGATACGCAGTATTTT. Looking up the rest from reference TRBV7-2 and TRBJ2-3 gives the full variable domain: GAGVSQSPSNKVTEKGKDVELRCDPISGHTALYWYRQSLGQGLEFLIYFQGNSAPDKSGLPSDRFSAERTGGSVSTLTIQRTQQEDSAVYLCASSVSLIDTQYFGPGTRLTVL.

CDR3 DNA: TGTGCCACCTACCGCACAGATACGCAGTATTTT. Translation: CATYRTDTQYF. This rearrangement joins TRBV6-5 to TRBJ2-3, with D uncertain. The CDR3 length is 11 residues. Trimming left V 10 bases short and J 1 base short, with 6 bases between. CDR1 and CDR2 (germline): MNHEY, SVGAGI.

This chain links TRBV5-8 with TRBJ1-1; D is unresolved. CDR3 length: 14 amino acids. Trimming left V 0 bases short and J 2 bases short, with 8 bases between. CDR1 and CDR2 from the germline V gene are SGHTS and YDEGEE. The CDR3 region has the DNA TGTGCCAGCAGCTTGGTTCTGGGAAACACTGAAGCTTTCTTT. This encodes CASSLVLGNTEAFF.

This clone was picked up one time. The chain couples TRBV5-1 to TRBJ2-7; D remains unclear. The germline V gene encodes CDR1 SGHRS and CDR2 YFSETQ. With 1 base removed from V and 0 bases from J, the gap between germline ends came to 8 bases. The CDR3 is made up of 14 amino acids. The CDR3: CASSLTLNSYEQYF. The CDR3 DNA sequence: TGCGCCAGCAGCTTGACGCTGAACTCCTACGAGCAGTACTTC.